Following are 2 T cell receptor beta chains from one sample sequenced in a study of blood T cell repertoires in COVID-19 (dated by TCRdb to the early 2020s). The protocol used for the library was the immunoSEQ multiplex PCR assay. Drawn from immuneACCESS, this table holds only the in-frame rearrangements with V and J called that TCRdb kept. Clones are partly lost; checked studies trace under half to an unresolved V gene and leave the rest unexplained. Counted in this sample were 300,000 to 350,000 clones; 90% of them appeared once. The ten largest clones take up more than 6% of the sample. Sample: peripheral blood. The source is a woman between 25 and 40 years old with COVID-19, enrolled during active disease.

The CDR3 region is CASSPGAVYGYTF. The DNA for the CDR3 is TGTGCCAGCAGCCCCGGAGCGGTCTATGGCTACACCTTC. The chain has TRBV5-6 and TRBJ1-2; the D is unclear. CDR1 is SGHDT and CDR2 is YYEEEE in the germline V gene. V lost 4 bases and J 4 bases, leaving 11 bases between the germline ends. The CDR3 sequence is 13 residues long.

The J gene is TRBJ2-2, the V gene TRBV7-8; D is undetermined. The CDR3 extends over 15 amino acids. The ends were cut back, 3 bases at V and 5 bases at J, with 13 bases in the middle. Germline V lookup: CDR1 SGHVS, CDR2 FQNEAQ. The CDR3 here is CASSLVSSWTGELFF. CDR3 DNA: TGTGCCAGCAGCTTGGTGTCTAGTTGGACCGGGGAGCTGTTTTTT.